What follows is one TCR beta chain and its context. The V gene end was trimmed by 2 bases and the J gene end by 8 bases; junction bases not matched to a gene: 5. CDR3 length: 13 residues. The germline gives CDR1 KGHSH, CDR2 LQKENI. This entry is derived from a study of OX40 agonist ivuxolimab in advanced cancers. About the research overall: Partial responses were seen in three patients, one with hepatocellular carcinoma and two with cutaneous melanoma.

Sequencing was performed with immunoSEQ multiplex PCR; in TCRdb, only in-frame clones are kept and a portion is missing. Of tens of thousands of clones listed, approximately 88% are singletons. This sequence originates from an adult with an advanced solid tumor such as melanoma, head and neck, liver or kidney cancer. The sample in question was CD4+ or CD8+ T cells sorted from blood, obtained in a trial of the OX40 agonist ivuxolimab. This chain links TRBV18 with TRBJ1-2; 7 bases line up with TRBD1. DNA for the CDR3: TGTGCCAGCTCACCAACAGGGGACAGCGGCTACACCTTC. Residues: CASSPTGDSGYTF.